Presented here are 28 T cell receptor beta chains from one specimen sequenced in a study of PD-1 blockade in mismatch repair-deficient tumors. Here immunoSEQ multiplex PCR was the method, and the copy in TCRdb shows in-frame clones only, minus some. The data hold roughly 130,000 clones, with about 88% observed a single time. The source material was peripheral blood, sampled approximately 70 weeks after starting pembrolizumab. The origin of the receptors is an adult with mismatch repair-deficient cancer.

This clone was observed a few times. The chain recombines TRBV10-3 with TRBJ1-5; D is unclear. The CDR3 contains 14 residues. Looked up from germline, CDR1 is ENHRY and CDR2 is SYGVKD. The V and J ends lost 0 bases and 4 bases respectively, with 7 bases between them. Written as DNA, the CDR3 is TGTGCCATCAGTGAGTCGCAGAAGAATCAGCCCCAGCATTTT. It encodes CAISESQKNQPQHF.

The chain employs TRBV30 and TRBJ2-1; D is unclear. CDR3 length: 17 amino acids. V lost 4 bases and J lost 0, with 19 bases in between. Germline loops: CDR1 GTSNPN, CDR2 SVGIG (reference sequence). The chain's CDR3 is CAWKEPLLASSYNEQFF. The CDR3 DNA is TGTGCCTGGAAAGAACCCCTTTTGGCGAGCTCCTACAATGAGCAGTTCTTC.

This chain connects TRBV5-6 to TRBJ1-2; 12 bases match TRBD1. The length of the CDR3 is 16 residues. J gave up 7 bases and V 4 bases, and 11 bases lay outside the gene matches. CDR1 and CDR2 from the germline V gene are SGHDT and YYEEEE. This CDR3 is CASSRQTGQGAGGYTF. The DNA for the CDR3 is TGTGCCAGCAGCCGTCAAACGGGACAGGGGGCCGGTGGCTACACCTTC.

This chain joins TRBV6-1 and TRBJ2-5, with 7 bases lining up with TRBD2. Trimming cost V 2 bases and J 2 bases; bases outside gene matches: 5. The CDR3 runs 15 residues. CDR1 MNHNS and CDR2 SASEGT come from the germline V gene. The CDR3 is CASSENEGGQETQYF. Here the CDR3 DNA reads TGTGCCAGCAGTGAAAATGAGGGAGGGCAAGAGACCCAGTACTTC.

The chain couples TRBV4-1 to TRBJ1-1; D is possibly TRBD1 (5 bases). The V gene's germline CDR1 is MGHRA and CDR2 YSYEKL. V lost 4 bases, J lost 6 bases, and 24 bases lay in between. There are 17 residues in the CDR3. In DNA form, the CDR3 reads TGCGCCAGCAGCCTCGATTTGAGACAGAGGTCTTGGTCTGAAGCTTTCTTT. Translated: CASSLDLRQRSWSEAFF.

This chain joins TRBV7-6 and TRBJ2-5; D is possibly TRBD1 or TRBD2 (5 bases each). Germline V gene data show CDR1 as SGHVS and CDR2 as FNYEAQ. V lost 5 bases and J lost 2, with 15 bases in between. This CDR3 is built from 15 residues. CDR3 loop: CASSRDGTTQETQYF. In DNA form, the CDR3 reads TGTGCCAGCAGCCGGGACGGGACGACACAAGAGACCCAGTACTTC.

This clone came up a few times. The chain uses TRBV28 and TRBJ1-2; no clear D gene. V was shortened by 6 bases and J by 3 bases, with 8 bases between the two germline ends. This CDR3 comprises 12 residues. Per the germline V gene, CDR1 is MDHEN and CDR2 is SYDVKM. The CDR3 nucleotides are TGTGCCAGCAGCCCCTTTTACTATGGCTACACCTTC. Protein: CASSPFYYGYTF.

The chain carries TRBV28 and TRBJ1-5; 8 bases align to TRBD1. This CDR3 region has 14 residues. Germline trimming cut 5 bases from V and 3 bases from J; bases unmatched to any gene: 3. The V gene's germline CDR1 is MDHEN and CDR2 SYDVKM. The CDR3 reads CASSGDRNNQPQHF. DNA for the CDR3: TGTGCCAGCAGTGGGGACAGGAACAATCAGCCCCAGCATTTT.

V usage is TRBV7-2 and J usage is TRBJ2-1; weak D call: TRBD2 (5 bases). CDR3 length: 16 residues. Between the trimmed V and J ends, which lost 4 bases and 1 base, there was a span of 14 bases. CDR1 and CDR2 (germline): SGHTA, FQGNSA. The CDR3 here is CASSSPQEVSYNEQFF. Written as DNA, the CDR3 is TGTGCCAGCAGCTCCCCCCAGGAGGTGTCCTACAATGAGCAGTTCTTC.

The gene calls are TRBV27 and TRBJ2-7; D assignment may be TRBD1 or TRBD2 (5 bases each). V was trimmed by 0 bases and J by 0 bases, leaving 12 bases between them. The CDR3 has 16 residues. Germline V gene lookup returns CDR1 MNHEY and CDR2 SMNVEV (reference sequence). The CDR3 region is CASSLSWAGSSYEQYF. CDR3 DNA sequence: TGTGCCAGCAGTTTATCGTGGGCAGGGAGCTCCTACGAGCAGTACTTC.

This chain joins TRBV5-1 and TRBJ2-7; D is possibly TRBD1 (5 bases). Trimming took off 4 bases at V and 2 bases at J, with 16 bases between the two ends. The V gene's germline CDR1 is SGHRS and CDR2 YFSETQ. The CDR3 contains 15 residues. Written as DNA, the CDR3 is TGCGCCAGCAGCCCGACAGCACGAGAGACCTACGAGCAGTACTTC. This translates into CASSPTARETYEQYF.

This clone was detected a few times. The chain employs TRBV25-1 and TRBJ2-7; TRBD1 matches 10 bases. The CDR3 loop spans 16 amino acids. The germline V gene encodes CDR1 MGHDK and CDR2 SYGVNS. The V and J ends lost 2 bases and 1 base, in that order; junction bases with no gene match: 5. DNA of the CDR3: TGTGCCAGCAGTGAAGACAGGGGGCCGTCTTCCTACGAGCAGTACTTC. It specifies CASSEDRGPSSYEQYF.

The chain carries TRBV5-1 and TRBJ2-2; TRBD1 matches at 9 bases. Per germline, CDR1 SGHRS and CDR2 YFSETQ. V dropped 2 bases and J dropped 4; count of bases not matched to a gene: 6. This CDR3 has 16 residues. As DNA, the CDR3 is TGCGCCAGCAGCTTACCCGGGACAGGGTCCACCGGGGAGCTGTTTTTT. It specifies CASSLPGTGSTGELFF.

This chain links TRBV5-6 with TRBJ2-7; 11 bases are a match to TRBD2. Germline CDR1 reads SGHDT; CDR2 reads YYEEEE. The trim removed 4 bases at V and 3 bases at J, leaving 3 bases unmatched. This CDR3 has 14 amino acids. The CDR3 bases are TGTGCCAGCAGCCTCACTAGCGGGAGCTACGAGCAGTACTTC. Translated: CASSLTSGSYEQYF.

This clone was detected only a few times. The chain combines TRBV11-1 with TRBJ2-6, with a tentative D call TRBD2 (6 bases). Trimming removed 5 bases at V and 1 base at J, with 9 bases between. Germline assignment: CDR1 SGHAT and CDR2 FQDESV (reference sequence). The CDR3 loop spans 15 amino acids. In DNA form, the CDR3 reads TGTGCCAGCAGCACCGGACTATCTGGGGCCAACGTCCTGACTTTC. Protein sequence: CASSTGLSGANVLTF.

The CDR3 loop is CASSLDPKTQYF. CDR3 coding DNA: TGTGCCAGCAGCTTAGATCCAAAGACCCAGTACTTC. V is TRBV11-2 and J is TRBJ2-5, with no clear D. V dropped 0 bases and J dropped 6 bases, with 5 bases sitting between them. Germline CDR1 and CDR2: SGHAT and FQNNGV. CDR3 length: 12 residues.

In this sample, this clone turned up once. V is TRBV7-2 and J is TRBJ2-3; TRBD2 matches at 8 bases. With 0 bases clipped from V and 5 bases from J, the junction kept 22 bases outside the gene matches. The CDR3 totals 21 residues. In germline, CDR1 is SGHTA, CDR2 FQGNSA. The CDR3 bases are TGTGCCAGCAGCTTAGCCCCACAGTCCGGGACTAGACTAGACTCCGGAGATACGCAGTATTTT. Its translation is CASSLAPQSGTRLDSGDTQYF.

The rearrangement joins TRBV9 to TRBJ2-3, with D unclear. The CDR3 length is 14 residues. Germline V gene sequence: CDR1 SGDLS, CDR2 YYNGEE. V shed 0 bases and J shed 4 bases, with 9 bases lying between them. CDR3 loop: CASSVELNPDTQYF. DNA of the CDR3: TGTGCCAGCAGCGTAGAGCTGAACCCAGATACGCAGTATTTT.

The chain combines TRBV5-6 with TRBJ2-5, with D perhaps TRBD1 (6 bases). V lost 3 bases to trimming and J lost 5 bases, with 14 bases between them. The CDR3 covers 14 residues. CDR1 is SGHDT, CDR2 YYEEEE, per germline. For the CDR3, the DNA is TGTGCCAGCAGCTACCAAGGGGGTCTGGAGACCCAGTACTTC. Residues: CASSYQGGLETQYF.

The chain joins TRBV7-9 to TRBJ2-1, with D possibly called TRBD1 or TRBD2 (6 bases each). The length of the CDR3 is 16 residues. The germline V gene encodes CDR1 SEHNR and CDR2 FQNEAQ (reference sequence). Trimming cost V 5 bases and J 0 bases, with 14 bases left between them. DNA of the CDR3: TGTGCCAGCAGCCCGCCGGGGGCTACCTCCTACAATGAGCAGTTCTTC. Translating it yields CASSPPGATSYNEQFF.

The CDR3, as DNA: TGTGCCAGCAGTTCGAGGATGAACACTGAAGCTTTCTTT. Residues: CASSSRMNTEAFF. V and J are TRBV28 and TRBJ1-1, with D unclear. The CDR3 spans 13 residues. Per the germline V gene, CDR1 is MDHEN and CDR2 is SYDVKM. Between the trimmed V and J ends, which lost 4 bases and 0 bases, there was a span of 6 bases. Together with reference TRBV28 and TRBJ1-1, the CDR3 gives the full variable domain: DVKVTQSSRYLVKRTGEKVFLECVQDMDHENMFWYRQDPGLGLRLIYFSYDVKMKEKGDIPEGYSVSREKKERFSLILESASTNQTSMYLCASSSRMNTEAFFGQGTRLTVV.

The rearrangement uses TRBV6-6 and TRBJ2-5; the D gene is possibly TRBD2 (7 bases). The CDR3 loop spans 14 amino acids. Germline V gene sequence: CDR1 MNHNY, CDR2 SVGAGI (reference sequence). Deletions cut 6 bases from V and 5 bases from J, with 16 bases between. The chain's CDR3 is CASSDGGLGETQYF. CDR3 nucleotide sequence: TGTGCCAGCAGCGACGGGGGGCTGGGGGAGACCCAGTACTTC.

The CDR3 DNA is TGTGCCAGCAGCGTAGCAAGTTCCTATGGCTACACCTTC. This codes for CASSVASSYGYTF. The chain links TRBV9 to TRBJ1-2; unclear D gene. V was pared by 0 bases and J by 4 bases, with 7 bases between. The CDR3 is 13 amino acids. Looked up from germline, CDR1 is SGDLS and CDR2 is YYNGEE.

This sequence joins TRBV10-1 and TRBJ2-7; D remains unclear. Per the germline V gene, CDR1 is WNHNN and CDR2 is SYGVQD (reference sequence). V shed 1 base and J shed 2 bases, with 6 bases lying between them. The CDR3 spans 13 residues. DNA of the CDR3: TGCGCCAGCAGTGAGTTGGGAACCTACGAGCAGTACTTC. This encodes CASSELGTYEQYF.

The chain uses TRBV27 and TRBJ2-1, with 11 positions matching TRBD2. There are 15 residues in the CDR3. Germline CDR1 and CDR2: MNHEY and SMNVEV (reference sequence). Germline trimming cut 5 bases from V and 2 bases from J; bases unmatched to any gene: 2. The CDR3 loop is CASSIAGGAYNEQFF. CDR3 sequence (DNA): TGTGCCAGCAGTATAGCGGGAGGGGCCTACAATGAGCAGTTCTTC.

The V gene is TRBV28, the J gene TRBJ1-5; D perhaps matches TRBD1 (6 bases). V shed 3 bases and J shed 3 bases, with 12 bases lying between them. CDR1 and CDR2 from the germline V gene are MDHEN and SYDVKM. The CDR3 runs 15 residues. DNA of the CDR3: TGTGCCAGCAGTTTTCGGGACAACCACAATCAGCCCCAGCATTTT. Amino acid sequence: CASSFRDNHNQPQHF.

The J gene is TRBJ2-7, the V gene TRBV11-3; D is uncertain. Trimming removed 0 bases at V and 0 bases at J, with 12 bases between. This CDR3 spans 16 amino acids. Germline V gives CDR1 SGHNT, CDR2 YENEEA. CDR3 DNA: TGTGCCAGCAGCTTAGACGGCAGAGGTGCCTCCTACGAGCAGTACTTC. Translated: CASSLDGRGASYEQYF. The full variable domain, with the rest looked up from reference TRBV11-3 and TRBJ2-7, is EAGVVQSPRYKIIEKKQPVAFWCNPISGHNTLYWYLQNLGQGPELLIRYENEEAVDDSQLPKDRFSAERLKGVDSTLKIQPAELGDSAVYLCASSLDGRGASYEQYFGPGTRLTVT.

The V and J genes are TRBV6-5 and TRBJ2-7; D is uncertain. CDR3 length: 16 residues. The germline V and J ends were trimmed by 2 bases and 6 bases, with 20 bases remaining between them. From germline, CDR1 is MNHEY and CDR2 SVGAGI. The DNA for the CDR3 is TGTGCCAGCAGTTACACACACTCCTCACCCCCGAGCGAGCAGTACTTC. This gives the protein CASSYTHSSPPSEQYF.